A selection of T cell receptor beta chains follows, all from one sample in a study of blood T cells in healthy people across ages. TCRdb recomputed calls from the 5' RACE reads with MiXCR, one row per CDR3 protein. The sample lists roughly 790,000 distinct CDR3 sequences, approximately 43% seen once, with more than 20% in the top ten. Sequencing was performed on blood. All receptors come from a woman aged 55-69 years in good health. Each CDR3 is given with its conserved first and last residue. Fields, in order: V gene, J gene, clone size, D gene, CDR3 DNA, CDR3 protein. A D gene is named only where the DNA matches it firmly. Only part of the rows carry a size: once, few, many, or a class if the clone is expanded.

v_call: TRBV27
j_call: TRBJ2-3
clone_size: few
d_call: NA
cdr3_nt: TGTGCCAGCAGTCCCCTTTATCGAACAGGGGGAGGGGATACGCAGTATTTT
cdr3_aa: CASSPLYRTGGGDTQYF

v_call: TRBV5-1
j_call: TRBJ2-1
clone_size: many
d_call: TRBD1
cdr3_nt: TGCGCCAGCAGCTCGGGACAGAGCTCCTACAATGAGCAGTTCTTC
cdr3_aa: CASSSGQSSYNEQFF

v_call: TRBV25-1
j_call: TRBJ2-7
clone_size: NA
d_call: TRBD1
cdr3_nt: TGTGCCAGCAGTTCCTTCGCCGACAGGGACGAGCAGTACTTC
cdr3_aa: CASSSFADRDEQYF

v_call: TRBV18
j_call: TRBJ2-6
clone_size: few
d_call: NA
cdr3_nt: TGTGCCAGCTCACCAATGGGTCACTCTGGGGCCAACGTCCTGACTTTC
cdr3_aa: CASSPMGHSGANVLTF

v_call: TRBV3-1
j_call: TRBJ2-7
clone_size: few
d_call: NA
cdr3_nt: TGTGCCAGCAGACTACAGGGTTGGGATGAGCAGTACTTC
cdr3_aa: CASRLQGWDEQYF

v_call: TRBV29-1
j_call: TRBJ2-7
clone_size: many
d_call: NA
cdr3_nt: TGCAGCGTTGATAGGGAGACGGGGCAGTACTTC
cdr3_aa: CSVDRETGQYF

v_call: TRBV7-2
j_call: TRBJ2-5
clone_size: few
d_call: NA
cdr3_nt: TGTGCCAGCAGCTCAGGATGGCAAGAGACCCAGTACTTC
cdr3_aa: CASSSGWQETQYF

v_call: TRBV12-3/TRBV12-4
j_call: TRBJ2-3
clone_size: NA
d_call: NA
cdr3_nt: TGTGCCAGCAGTTTAACTGTACCGCTCGGAGATACGCAGTATTTT
cdr3_aa: CASSLTVPLGDTQYF

v_call: TRBV5-1
j_call: TRBJ2-3
clone_size: many
d_call: TRBD2
cdr3_nt: TGCGCCAGCAGCTTCCCGACTAGCGTTAGCACAGATACGCAGTATTTT
cdr3_aa: CASSFPTSVSTDTQYF

v_call: TRBV6-5
j_call: TRBJ2-6
clone_size: few
d_call: TRBD2
cdr3_nt: TGTGCCAGCAGTTACTCGACTAGCGGGGGGCGAGGGGGGGCCAACGTCCTGACTTTC
cdr3_aa: CASSYSTSGGRGGANVLTF

v_call: TRBV20-1
j_call: TRBJ2-2
clone_size: NA
d_call: NA
cdr3_nt: TGCAGTGCTAGACTCTTATCAGCCGGGGAGCTGTTTTTT
cdr3_aa: CSARLLSAGELFF

v_call: TRBV29-1
j_call: TRBJ1-1
clone_size: NA
d_call: TRBD1
cdr3_nt: TGCAGCGTTGCATCCTTTGGGACAGCGAACACTGAAGCTTTCTTT
cdr3_aa: CSVASFGTANTEAFF

v_call: TRBV10-2
j_call: TRBJ1-3
clone_size: few
d_call: NA
cdr3_nt: TGCGCCAGCAGCTCAACAGGGTCTACAGCTGGAAACACCATATATTTT
cdr3_aa: CASSSTGSTAGNTIYF

v_call: TRBV20-1
j_call: TRBJ2-1
clone_size: NA
d_call: NA
cdr3_nt: TGCAGTGCTCTGACGGACAGTTCCTACAATGAGCAGTTCTTC
cdr3_aa: CSALTDSSYNEQFF

v_call: TRBV18
j_call: TRBJ2-1
clone_size: few
d_call: TRBD2
cdr3_nt: TGTGCCAGCTCACCTCCGGGACTAGCGGGAGGAGTGCAGTTCTTC
cdr3_aa: CASSPPGLAGGVQFF

v_call: TRBV27
j_call: TRBJ2-3
clone_size: NA
d_call: NA
cdr3_nt: TGTGCCAGCAGTTTAGGAGGGGACCCCACATTTGGAACGCAGTATTTT
cdr3_aa: CASSLGGDPTFGTQYF

v_call: TRBV20-1
j_call: TRBJ1-3
clone_size: once
d_call: NA
cdr3_nt: TGCAGTGCTAGGGGGGCAGGGTCTGGAAACACCATATATTTT
cdr3_aa: CSARGAGSGNTIYF

v_call: TRBV6-2/TRBV6-3
j_call: TRBJ2-7
clone_size: NA
d_call: NA
cdr3_nt: TGTGCCAGCAGTTACGTGGGTGGCGAGCAGTACTTC
cdr3_aa: CASSYVGGEQYF

v_call: TRBV7-2
j_call: TRBJ2-4
clone_size: NA
d_call: NA
cdr3_nt: TGTGCCAGCAGCTTAGTCCCCCCCCGGGGCAAAAACATTCAGTACTTC
cdr3_aa: CASSLVPPRGKNIQYF

v_call: TRBV7-2
j_call: TRBJ1-3
clone_size: once
d_call: NA
cdr3_nt: TGTGCCAGCAGCTTAACCGGCCTCTCTGGAAACACCATATATTTT
cdr3_aa: CASSLTGLSGNTIYF